The 20 T cell receptor beta chains reported below all come from one sample, sequenced in a study of blood T cell repertoires in COVID-19. Sequenced by immunoSEQ multiplex PCR; TCRdb stores in-frame clones only, minus some. The table has about 220,000 clones, around 80% seen once; the top ten hold approximately 6.6%. Source material: peripheral blood. Every receptor here comes from an older woman with acute or convalescent COVID-19.

In nucleotides, the CDR3 is TGTGCCAGCAGTTACGAGCCACCTAAAAACATTCAGTACTTC. It encodes CASSYEPPKNIQYF. V gene TRBV6-2 or TRBV6-3 combines with J gene TRBJ2-4, with D unclear. The length of the CDR3 is 14 residues. In germline, CDR1 is MNHEY, CDR2 SVGEGT. The V and J ends lost 2 bases and 4 bases respectively, with 9 bases between them.

The gene calls are TRBV14 and TRBJ1-6, with D perhaps matching TRBD1 (5 bases). The germline CDR1 and CDR2 sequences are SGHDN and FVKESK. Deletions cut 3 bases from V and 9 bases from J, with 9 bases between. The CDR3 length is 13 residues. The CDR3 protein is CASSQIGVSPLHF. The CDR3 coding sequence is TGTGCCAGCAGCCAGATAGGGGTTTCACCCCTCCACTTT.

The rearrangement uses TRBV6-5 and TRBJ1-5, with TRBD1 matching over 7 bases. Germline values: CDR1 MNHEY, CDR2 SVGAGI. Trimming cost V 0 bases and J 7 bases; bases outside gene matches: 6. The CDR3 length is 15 residues. The CDR3 spells CASSYSAQGRQPQHF. CDR3 nucleotides: TGTGCCAGCAGTTACTCGGCACAGGGGAGACAGCCCCAGCATTTT.

The V call is TRBV6-6, the J call TRBJ1-5; no reliable D call. CDR3 length equals 13 residues. With 6 bases removed from V and 4 bases from J, the gap between germline ends came to 10 bases. The V gene's germline CDR1 is MNHNY and CDR2 SVGAGI (reference sequence). The CDR3 loop is CASSQVRNQPQHF. In nucleotides, the CDR3 is TGTGCCAGCAGCCAGGTTAGAAATCAGCCCCAGCATTTT.

The chain couples TRBV6-5 to TRBJ1-2; maybe TRBD1 (6 bases). CDR3 length: 11 residues. With 8 bases removed from V and 6 bases from J, the gap between germline ends came to 10 bases. CDR1 is MNHEY and CDR2 is SVGAGI in the germline V gene. CDR3 protein: CASLGGNGYTF. The CDR3 DNA follows: TGTGCCAGCCTAGGGGGAAATGGCTACACCTTC.

V usage is TRBV10-3 and J usage is TRBJ2-1; 7 nucleotides line up with TRBD1. Losses at the gene ends were 6 bases for V and 8 bases for J; bases not matched to a gene: 13. Looked up from germline, CDR1 is ENHRY and CDR2 is SYGVKD. The CDR3 has 15 residues. Here the CDR3 reads CAISTHKQGPDEQFF. The CDR3 DNA reads as TGTGCCATCAGCACACATAAACAGGGGCCCGATGAGCAGTTCTTC.

This clone was detected only a few times. This rearrangement joins TRBV3-1 (or the pseudogene TRBV3-2) to TRBJ1-2; D may be TRBD1 (6 bases). The CDR3 contains 17 residues. CDR1 LGHDT and CDR2 YNNKEL come from the germline V gene (reference sequence). Trimming left V 4 bases short and J 0 bases short, with 18 bases between. This chain's CDR3 is CASSLSGGGSANYGYTF. The CDR3 DNA sequence: TGTGCCAGCAGCCTTTCCGGGGGGGGCAGCGCTAACTATGGCTACACCTTC.

The J gene is TRBJ2-1, the V gene TRBV9; 12 nucleotides match TRBD2. Germline V gene sequence: CDR1 SGDLS, CDR2 YYNGEE. The trim removed 5 bases at V and 8 bases at J, leaving 17 bases unmatched. The CDR3 has 18 amino acids. CDR3 protein: CASRPPRTSGERYDEQFF. DNA for the CDR3: TGTGCCAGCAGACCTCCCAGGACTAGCGGGGAAAGATATGATGAGCAGTTCTTC.

The DNA of the CDR3 is TGCGCCAGCAGCTTCCAACTGAGCGGTTATGGCTACACCTTC. This codes for CASSFQLSGYGYTF. The chain couples TRBV5-1 to TRBJ1-2; D gene ambiguous. The CDR3 sequence is 14 residues long. V shed 2 bases and J shed 5 bases, with 13 bases lying between them. Looked up from germline, CDR1 is SGHRS and CDR2 is YFSETQ.

This clone was seen a few times. The J gene is TRBJ2-5, the V gene TRBV5-4, with 12 bases matching TRBD2. Losses at the gene ends were 3 bases for V and 5 bases for J; bases not matched to a gene: 5. Germline V gene lookup returns CDR1 SGHNT and CDR2 YYREEE (reference sequence). This CDR3 comprises 15 residues. The CDR3 protein is CASSWTSGAGETQYF. The CDR3 nucleotides read TGTGCCAGCAGCTGGACTAGCGGGGCCGGGGAGACCCAGTACTTC.

The CDR3 loop is CASSLGRTDQETQYF. For the CDR3, the DNA is TGTGCCAGCAGCTTAGGTCGGACAGATCAAGAGACCCAGTACTTC. The V call is TRBV7-3, the J call TRBJ2-5, with D possibly TRBD1 on 6 matching bases. This CDR3 spans 15 amino acids. V was clipped by 2 bases and J by 2 bases, with 12 bases between them. Germline CDR1 SGHTA, CDR2 FQGTGA.

V gene TRBV7-6 combines with J gene TRBJ1-3; 10 nucleotides align to TRBD1. The CDR3 is 18 amino acids. Trimming at V came to 5 bases and at J to 4 bases, leaving 14 bases not matched to a gene. Germline assignment: CDR1 SGHVS and CDR2 FNYEAQ. The chain's CDR3 is CASSLRDRGQVSGNTIYF. CDR3 sequence (DNA): TGTGCCAGCAGCCTGAGAGACAGGGGGCAAGTCTCCGGAAACACCATATATTTT.

V usage is TRBV24-1 and J usage is TRBJ2-6; D is unclear. V shed 5 bases and J shed 1 base, with 11 bases lying between them. This CDR3 has 16 residues. The germline V gene has CDR1 KGHDR and CDR2 SFDVKD. CDR3 nucleotide sequence: TGTGCCACCAGTGCCCCATCAGTGTCTGGGGCCAACGTCCTGACTTTC. Residues: CATSAPSVSGANVLTF.

The chain is built from TRBV24-1 and TRBJ2-5, with 7 positions matching TRBD1. Germline V gives CDR1 KGHDR, CDR2 SFDVKD. The CDR3 has 15 amino acids. V was pared by 3 bases and J by 2 bases, with 5 bases of the junction left unmatched. The CDR3 DNA follows: TGTGCCACCAGTGATAAAGGACAGGATCAAGAGACCCAGTACTTC. This codes for CATSDKGQDQETQYF.

About this clone itself: The identical CDR3 is also encoded by other nucleotide sequences in the sample. This rearrangement joins TRBV9 to TRBJ1-6; D gene unclear. V lost 4 bases and J lost 1, with 12 bases in between. The CDR3 contains 16 residues. CDR1 SGDLS and CDR2 YYNGEE come from the germline V gene. The CDR3 DNA is TGTGCCAGCAGCTTGAGTTATGATTCCTATAATTCACCCCTCCACTTT. This translates into CASSLSYDSYNSPLHF.

This rearrangement joins TRBV7-9 to TRBJ2-2; 9 bases map to TRBD2. CDR3 length: 19 amino acids. V lost 4 bases, J lost 4 bases, and 16 bases stayed unmatched. Germline-derived CDR1 and CDR2 are SEHNR and FQNEAQ (reference sequence). CDR3 protein: CASSSFLGRGGRGTGELFF. DNA for the CDR3: TGTGCCAGCAGCTCGTTCCTTGGGCGGGGGGGCCGAGGCACCGGGGAGCTGTTTTTT.

This clone was observed a handful of times. J is TRBJ2-3 and V is TRBV5-1; 8 bases fit TRBD2. The length of the CDR3 is 15 residues. With V trimmed by 1 base and J by 5 bases, 6 bases remained unmatched. Per germline, CDR1 SGHRS and CDR2 YFSETQ. CDR3 DNA sequence: TGCGCCAGCAGCTTGCAGCGGGGGCGGGAAGATACGCAGTATTTT. Its translation is CASSLQRGREDTQYF. Full variable domain (missing parts from reference TRBV5-1 and TRBJ2-3): KAGVTQTPRYLIKTRGQQVTLSCSPISGHRSVSWYQQTPGQGLQFLFEYFSETQRNKGNFPGRFSGRQFSNSRSEMNVSTLELGDSALYLCASSLQRGREDTQYFGPGTRLTVL.

This rearrangement joins TRBV10-3 to TRBJ2-1; 9 nucleotides line up with TRBD1. The germline V gene encodes CDR1 ENHRY and CDR2 SYGVKD. J was trimmed by 3 bases and V by 8 bases; bases with no gene match: 11. The CDR3 has 16 amino acids. CDR3 DNA sequence: TGTGCCATCGCCAAATCGAGGACAGGGGACTACAATGAGCAGTTCTTC. Its protein is CAIAKSRTGDYNEQFF.

The sample holds a few counts of this clone. V and J are TRBV6-2 or TRBV6-3 and TRBJ2-7; 9 positions agree with TRBD1. The ends lost 2 bases at V and 2 bases at J; junction bases unmatched: 4. The germline V gene encodes CDR1 MNHEY and CDR2 SVGEGT. The CDR3 spans 15 residues. The CDR3 region is CASSYRDREPYEQYF. The CDR3 DNA follows: TGTGCCAGCAGTTACCGGGACAGGGAGCCCTACGAGCAGTACTTC.

The chain carries TRBV18 and TRBJ2-5; maybe TRBD1 (6 bases). The CDR3 consists of 15 residues. V was pared by 3 bases and J by 10 bases, with 21 bases between. Germline V gene data show CDR1 as KGHSH and CDR2 as LQKENI. The CDR3 spells CASSPVQGTQVDQYF. The DNA of the CDR3 is TGTGCCAGCTCACCGGTACAGGGCACCCAAGTGGACCAGTACTTC.